This TCR beta chain comes out of a study of long-term antiretroviral therapy in people with HIV. Trimming left V 5 bases short and J 3 bases short, with 22 bases between. This CDR3 comprises 17 residues. CDR1 and CDR2 from the germline V gene are SGHAT and FQNNGV. With survey level as its setting, the immunoSEQ assay was v3.0. TCRdb keeps only in-frame clones here, not all; method: immunoSEQ multiplex PCR. The sample lists around 19,000 clones; roughly nine tenths were seen once. The study, taken as a whole, reports: Collection of the blood, which took place between about 2004 and 2018, possibly occurred under older ART regimens. Clones that expanded before ART (that is, prior to treatment) dominated the repertoire at all time points.

Comments on this clone: Antigen: not known.

Sequences were derived from unsorted PBMCs, sampled approximately 4.2 years before starting antiretroviral therapy. The clonotype originates from a woman in her twenties or thirties with HIV. The J gene is TRBJ1-1, the V gene TRBV11-2, with D perhaps matching TRBD1 (6 bases). In DNA, the CDR3 is TGTGCCAGCAGCCCCGTCCGGGGGGGGGCGCGCGACACTGAAGCTTTCTTT. It specifies CASSPVRGGARDTEAFF.